These 15 T cell receptor beta chains originate from one sample sequenced in a study of T cells in Graves' hyperthyroidism and ophthalmopathy. Researchers amplified the TCR beta CDR3 regions from RNA transcripts. The HTBI primer set served for first-round RT-PCR of the TCR CDR3. TCRdb used MiXCR to reprocess the multiplex PCR reads, holding one entry per CDR3 protein. The table shows around 190,000 distinct CDR3 sequences, with roughly 17% occurring only once. The sequencing input was blood. The receptors derive from a woman aged 45-65 years with Graves' hyperthyroidism.

In this sample, this clonotype turned up many times. The chain is built from TRBV5-1 and TRBJ1-5, with 7 bases that match TRBD1. The CDR3 has 14 amino acids. Germline assignment: CDR1 SGHRS and CDR2 YFSETQ. The J segment lost 2 bases and the V segment lost 4 bases, leaving 3 bases of the junction unmatched. The CDR3 coding sequence is TGCGCCAGCAGCGATACAGGGGGCAATCAGCCCCAGCATTTT. Translating gives CASSDTGGNQPQHF.

There are many counts of this clonotype. The chain employs TRBV5-1 and TRBJ1-2; D remains unclear. The length of the CDR3 is 13 residues. Trimming took off 4 bases at V and 5 bases at J, with 12 bases between the two ends. Germline assignment: CDR1 SGHRS and CDR2 YFSETQ. The CDR3 bases are TGCGCCAGCAGCCCCAATGCGGAGTATGGCTACACCTTC. Translation gives CASSPNAEYGYTF.

This clonotype was counted ten times or more. The chain employs TRBV11-2 and TRBJ2-5; tentatively, D is TRBD2 (6 bases). The V end was cut by 5 bases, the J end by 5 bases, with 12 bases between. Germline loops: CDR1 SGHAT, CDR2 FQNNGV. The CDR3 has 13 residues. This CDR3 is CASSQIRGETQYF. The CDR3 nucleotides read TGTGCCAGCAGCCAGATCCGGGGGGAGACCCAGTACTTC.

The rearrangement joins TRBV11-2 to TRBJ2-5, with D unresolved. Trimming removed 1 base at V and 5 bases at J, with 5 bases between. Germline lookup yields CDR1 SGHAT and CDR2 FQNNGV. The CDR3 contains 12 residues. The CDR3: CASSLGLETQYF. CDR3 bases: TGTGCCAGCAGCTTAGGTCTCGAGACCCAGTACTTC. The complete variable domain, with remaining parts taken from reference TRBV11-2 and TRBJ2-5, reads EAGVAQSPRYKIIEKRQSVAFWCNPISGHATLYWYQQILGQGPKLLIQFQNNGVVDDSQLPKDRFSAERLKGVDSTLKIQPAKLEDSAVYLCASSLGLETQYFGPGTRLLVL.

This clonotype was seen a handful of times. CDR3 protein: CASSYARDREAFF. As DNA, the CDR3 is TGTGCCAGCAGTTACGCCCGGGACAGGGAAGCTTTCTTT. The chain combines TRBV6-5 with TRBJ1-1, with 8 nucleotides matching TRBD1. CDR3 length: 13 residues. The germline CDR1 and CDR2 sequences are MNHEY and SVGAGI. The J segment lost 8 bases and the V segment lost 2 bases, leaving 4 bases of the junction unmatched.

This clonotype was seen repeatedly, ten times or more. The chain employs TRBV28 and TRBJ2-7, with 10 bases lining up with TRBD2. Germline CDR1 is MDHEN and CDR2 is SYDVKM. This CDR3 spans 14 amino acids. Trimming took 7 bases from V and 2 from J; bases not matched to a gene: 5. The CDR3 bases are TGTGCCAGCAAACTAGGACTAGCGGCCTACGAGCAGTACTTC. It codes for CASKLGLAAYEQYF. Variable domain in full (rest from reference TRBV28 and TRBJ2-7): DVKVTQSSRYLVKRTGEKVFLECVQDMDHENMFWYRQDPGLGLRLIYFSYDVKMKEKGDIPEGYSVSREKKERFSLILESASTNQTSMYLCASKLGLAAYEQYFGPGTRLTVT.

J is TRBJ2-7 and V is TRBV28; tentatively, D is TRBD1 or TRBD2 (5 bases each). Deletions cut 1 base from V and 1 base from J, with 20 bases between. This CDR3 is 18 amino acids long. The germline V gene has CDR1 MDHEN and CDR2 SYDVKM. This chain's CDR3 is CASSLSSPWGGQSYEQYF. CDR3 nucleotide sequence: TGTGCCAGCAGTTTATCATCTCCTTGGGGCGGGCAGTCCTACGAGCAGTACTTC. The full variable domain, with the rest looked up from reference TRBV28 and TRBJ2-7, is DVKVTQSSRYLVKRTGEKVFLECVQDMDHENMFWYRQDPGLGLRLIYFSYDVKMKEKGDIPEGYSVSREKKERFSLILESASTNQTSMYLCASSLSSPWGGQSYEQYFGPGTRLTVT.

This clonotype was detected many times. This chain joins TRBV7-2 and TRBJ1-4; 7 bases agree with TRBD1. With V trimmed by 2 bases and J by 3 bases, 3 bases remained unmatched. Germline CDR1 reads SGHTA; CDR2 reads FQGNSA. The CDR3 is 15 amino acids. CDR3 nucleotide sequence: TGTGCCAGCAGCTTAACAGGGGCCGCTAATGAAAAACTGTTTTTT. It codes for CASSLTGAANEKLFF.

The chain uses TRBV5-1 and TRBJ1-4; D unclear. This CDR3 region has 12 residues. V lost 5 bases and J lost 3, with 5 bases in between. Germline-derived CDR1 and CDR2 are SGHRS and YFSETQ. The CDR3 DNA sequence: TGCGCCAGCAGGGAGCCTAATGAAAAACTGTTTTTT. Translation: CASREPNEKLFF.

This clonotype appeared many times. J is TRBJ1-1 and V is TRBV20-1, with TRBD1 as a possible D gene (5 bases). The CDR3 contains 11 residues. CDR1 and CDR2 from the germline V gene are DFQATT and SNEGSKA (reference sequence). In DNA form, the CDR3 reads TGCAGGGGGCCTGTGAACACTGAAGCTTTCTTT. Amino acids: CRGPVNTEAFF.

This clonotype was counted once. The chain carries TRBV24-1 and TRBJ2-2; D call uncertain. This CDR3 spans 14 amino acids. Germline CDR1 is KGHDR and CDR2 is SFDVKD. V gave up 3 bases and J gave up 2 bases, with 6 bases separating them. The CDR3 coding sequence is TGTGCCACCAGTGATGGGTTTAACACCGGGGAGCTGTTTTTT. This encodes CATSDGFNTGELFF.

This clonotype has a count of ten or more. The rearrangement joins TRBV28 to TRBJ1-1; tentative D call: TRBD1 (5 bases). The CDR3 totals 13 residues. Germline CDR1 MDHEN, CDR2 SYDVKM. The ends were cut back, 1 base at V and 10 bases at J, with 13 bases in the middle. DNA of the CDR3: TGTGCCAGCAGTTTATTGGAAGGGGCCGGAGCTTTCTTT. Translation: CASSLLEGAGAFF.

Comments on this clonotype: Since the CDR3 does not end with the conserved phenylalanine or tryptophan, this likely comes from a read error. The chain has TRBV11-3 and TRBJ2-7; possibly TRBD1 for D (6 bases). V gave up 5 bases and J gave up 5 bases, with 16 bases separating them. The CDR3 length is 14 residues. The germline V gene encodes CDR1 SGHNT and CDR2 YENEEA. The CDR3 reads CASSTPGRGDEQYL. DNA of the CDR3: TGTGCCAGCAGCACCCCGGGCAGGGGAGACGAGCAGTACCTC.

V gene TRBV6-5 combines with J gene TRBJ2-5; TRBD2 matches at 12 bases. V dropped 1 base and J dropped 1; count of bases not matched to a gene: 4. Germline loops: CDR1 MNHEY, CDR2 SVGAGI. The CDR3 is 17 amino acids. The CDR3 protein is CASSYLPSGRAQETQYF. In nucleotides, the CDR3 is TGTGCCAGCAGTTACTTGCCTAGCGGGAGGGCCCAAGAGACCCAGTACTTC.

The rearrangement uses TRBV29-1 and TRBJ2-7, with TRBD2 matching over 10 bases. The CDR3 has 14 amino acids. Germline loops: CDR1 SQVTM, CDR2 ANQGSEA. V dropped 4 bases and J dropped 2; count of bases not matched to a gene: 5. As DNA, the CDR3 is TGCAGCGTTGTTTTAGCGGGAGGACCCTACGAGCAGTACTTC. Amino acids: CSVVLAGGPYEQYF.